This T cell receptor beta chain emerged from a study of post-analysis software for immune sequencing data. cDNA libraries for TCR beta contained unique molecular identifiers. cDNA molecules numbering around 450,000 came from approximately 0.91 to 9.4 million T cells. TCRdb ran MiXCR on the PCR reads and lists one entry per CDR3 protein. This table holds approximately 730,000 distinct CDR3 sequences, 25% to 30% found once. To note about this clonotype: Its specificity is not known. The junction departs from the called germline gene at one end, perhaps through a read error.

Germline V gene lookup returns CDR1 MNHNS and CDR2 SASEGT. This CDR3 is 16 amino acids long. The study's findings and limits: Relative to controls, patients had about five TRBV segments at higher frequency, with TRBV5-6, TRBV5-1 and TRBV20-1 among these. A significant reduction in normalized Chao1 diversity was observed in multiple sclerosis patients versus controls.

The TCR comes from a girl aged 5-17 years with multiple sclerosis. Sequencing input: blood. The chain uses TRBV6-1 and TRBJ1-5; 8 bases align to TRBD1. The CDR3 is CASSGWTGLGNQPQHF. The DNA of the CDR3 is TGTGCCAGTAGTGGGTGGACAGGGTTGGGCAATCAGCCCCAGCATTTT.